A single T cell receptor (beta chain) is shown here with its context. These data are taken from a study of control samples from healthy donors and cancer patients. The ends lost 0 bases at V and 0 bases at J; junction bases unmatched: 7. This CDR3 has 19 amino acids. CDR1 and CDR2 from the germline V gene are SGDLS and YYNGEE. The protocol was immunoSEQ multiplex PCR, while the TCRdb copy is restricted to in-frame clones and leaves out a portion. Of about 130,000 clones in the sample, roughly 92% were seen once. This receptor was identified in a man aged 18 to 29 in good health. The chain employs TRBV9 and TRBJ2-4; TRBD2 agrees at 12 bases. Specimen: blood. CDR3 nucleotides: TGTGCCAGCAGCGTAGGGGCTAGCGGGGGGGCGGGAGCCAAAAACATTCAGTACTTC. Protein sequence: CASSVGASGGAGAKNIQYF.